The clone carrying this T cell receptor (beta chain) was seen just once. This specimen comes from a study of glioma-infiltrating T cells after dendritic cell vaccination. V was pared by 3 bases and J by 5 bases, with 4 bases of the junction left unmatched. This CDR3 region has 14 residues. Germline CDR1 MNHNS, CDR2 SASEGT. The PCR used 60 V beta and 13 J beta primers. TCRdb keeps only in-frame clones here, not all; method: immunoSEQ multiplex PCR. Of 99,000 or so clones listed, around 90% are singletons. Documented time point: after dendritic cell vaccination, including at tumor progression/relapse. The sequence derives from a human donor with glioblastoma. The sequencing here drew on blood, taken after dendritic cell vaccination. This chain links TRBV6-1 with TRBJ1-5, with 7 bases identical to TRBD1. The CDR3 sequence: CASSDWTGYQPQHF. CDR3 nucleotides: TGTGCCAGCAGTGATTGGACAGGTTATCAGCCCCAGCATTTT.